The rows below give T cell receptor beta chains drawn from one sample of a study of shared clonotypes between healthy human individuals. Generated by immunoSEQ multiplex PCR, the TCRdb table keeps only in-frame clones and is missing some. The sample lists about 1 million clones, approximately 72% occurring once. The specimen was memory CD4+ T cells sorted from blood. These receptors originate from a man between 18 and 35 years old in good health. Both conserved end residues are part of each CDR3. Fields, in order: D gene, clone size, J gene, V gene, CDR3 DNA, CDR3 protein. The D gene is left open where the match is weak. Not every row has a clone size; where given, it reads once, few, many or a size class.

D: TRBD2; size: .; J: TRBJ2-2; V: TRBV10-2; DNA: TGCGCCAGCACCCCGAGGAGCGGGAGGGCCTCGAACACCGGGGAGCTGTTTTTT; CDR3: CASTPRSGRASNTGELFF
D: TRBD1; size: .; J: TRBJ2-7; V: TRBV6-6; DNA: TGTGCCAGCAATAGACAGGGGGATTCCTACGAGCAGTACTTC; CDR3: CASNRQGDSYEQYF
D: .; size: few; J: TRBJ1-1; V: TRBV19; DNA: TGTGCCAGTAGCCAAGGGCTCCGTGGCACTGAAGCTTTCTTT; CDR3: CASSQGLRGTEAFF
D: .; size: .; J: TRBJ2-2; V: TRBV11-3; DNA: TGTGCCAGCAGCCTTGGAGCCGGGGAGCTGTTTTTT; CDR3: CASSLGAGELFF
D: TRBD1; size: .; J: TRBJ1-2; V: TRBV7-2; DNA: TGTGCCAGCAGTACCAAAACAGGGGGCGACTATGGCTACACCTTC; CDR3: CASSTKTGGDYGYTF
D: .; size: few; J: TRBJ2-3; V: TRBV21-1; DNA: TGTGCCAGCAGCCCTAGAGGGGACAGGGGCACAGATACGCAGTATTTT; CDR3: CASSPRGDRGTDTQYF
D: .; size: .; J: TRBJ2-7; V: TRBV30; DNA: TGTGCCTGGAGTGCGAATCCTGTCTACGAGCAGTACTTC; CDR3: CAWSANPVYEQYF
D: .; size: .; J: TRBJ2-5; V: TRBV30; DNA: TGTGCCTGGAGGGATAAGGGGGAGACCCAGTACTTC; CDR3: CAWRDKGETQYF
D: TRBD1; size: .; J: TRBJ1-2; V: TRBV5-4; DNA: TGTGCCAGCAGTCACCGGGACAGAGACCCCGCCGGTGGCTACACCTTC; CDR3: CASSHRDRDPAGGYTF
D: TRBD2; size: .; J: TRBJ2-1; V: TRBV27; DNA: TGTGCCAGCAGTCCCCACCTGACTAGCGCCATGGATGAGCAGTTCTTC; CDR3: CASSPHLTSAMDEQFF
D: TRBD1; size: .; J: TRBJ1-1; V: TRBV5-4; DNA: TGTGCCAGCAGCGAAATACAGGGGGCAAGCACTGAAGCTTTCTTT; CDR3: CASSEIQGASTEAFF
D: .; size: once; J: TRBJ2-7; V: TRBV18; DNA: TGTGCCAGCTCACCCGGACAGTCAAATGCTTACGAGCAGTACTTC; CDR3: CASSPGQSNAYEQYF
D: .; size: .; J: TRBJ2-1; V: TRBV11-2; DNA: TGTGCCAGCAGCTTGGGACGCCGAAGTGAGCAGTTCTTC; CDR3: CASSLGRRSEQFF